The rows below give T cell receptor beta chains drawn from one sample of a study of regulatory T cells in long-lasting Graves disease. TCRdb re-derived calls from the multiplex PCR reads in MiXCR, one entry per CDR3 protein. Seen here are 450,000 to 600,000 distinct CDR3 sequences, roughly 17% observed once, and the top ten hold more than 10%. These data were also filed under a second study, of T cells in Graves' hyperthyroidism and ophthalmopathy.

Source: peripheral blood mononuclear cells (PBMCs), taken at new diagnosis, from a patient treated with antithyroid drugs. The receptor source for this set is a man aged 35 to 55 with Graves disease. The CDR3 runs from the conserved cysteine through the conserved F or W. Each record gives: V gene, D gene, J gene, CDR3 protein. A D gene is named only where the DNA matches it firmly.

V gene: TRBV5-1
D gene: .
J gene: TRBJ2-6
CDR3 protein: CASSLVRGSGANVLTF

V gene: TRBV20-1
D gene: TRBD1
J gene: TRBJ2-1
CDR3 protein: CSAPSLSGGDYNEQFF

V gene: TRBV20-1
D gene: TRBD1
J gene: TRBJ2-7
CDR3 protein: CSALRTGTYEQYF

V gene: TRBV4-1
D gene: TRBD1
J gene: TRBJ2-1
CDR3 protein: CASSREGAGGLYEQFF

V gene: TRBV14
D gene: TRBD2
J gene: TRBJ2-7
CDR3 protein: CASSHGGNYPSEQYF

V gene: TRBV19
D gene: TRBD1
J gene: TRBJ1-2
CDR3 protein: CASGRTGIFNTF

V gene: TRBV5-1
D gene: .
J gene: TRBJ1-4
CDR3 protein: CASSTNRLPNEKLFF

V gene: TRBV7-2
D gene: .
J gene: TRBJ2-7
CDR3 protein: CASSFYICSARDASSGPYEQYF

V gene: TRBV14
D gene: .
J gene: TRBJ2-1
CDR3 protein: CASSRLLAGNNEQFF

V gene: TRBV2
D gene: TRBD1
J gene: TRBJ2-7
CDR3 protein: CASSGVGTGGSYEQYF

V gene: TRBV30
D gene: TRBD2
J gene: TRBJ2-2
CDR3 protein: CACLHKPGRADAGELFF

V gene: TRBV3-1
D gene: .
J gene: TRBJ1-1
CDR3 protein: CASSPLVNTEAFF

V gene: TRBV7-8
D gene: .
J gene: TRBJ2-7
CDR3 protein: CASSHNSQVPFSYEQYF

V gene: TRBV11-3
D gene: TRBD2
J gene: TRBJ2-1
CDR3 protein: CASSLMTSGYNEQFF

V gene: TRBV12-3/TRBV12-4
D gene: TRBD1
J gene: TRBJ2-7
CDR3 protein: CASSLTGTGEQYF

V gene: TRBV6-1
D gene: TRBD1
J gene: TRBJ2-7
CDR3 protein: CASSENRGYEQYF

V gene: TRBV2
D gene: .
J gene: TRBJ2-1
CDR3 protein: CASSVSLSKCF

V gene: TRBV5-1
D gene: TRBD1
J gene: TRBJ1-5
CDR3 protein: CASSLDGTGHQPQHF

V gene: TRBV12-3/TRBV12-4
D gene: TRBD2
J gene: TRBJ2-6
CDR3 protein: CASSASRGGTGANVLTF

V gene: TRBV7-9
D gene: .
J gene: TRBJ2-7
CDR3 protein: CASSLIRTYEQYF

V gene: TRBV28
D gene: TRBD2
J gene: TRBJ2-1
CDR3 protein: CASSPGGLRPGLAGPNEQFF

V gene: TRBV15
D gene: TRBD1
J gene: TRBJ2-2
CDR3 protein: CATSRKPKTGGYWSKSTGELFF

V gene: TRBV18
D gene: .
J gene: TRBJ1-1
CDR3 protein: CASSPKETSSTEAFF

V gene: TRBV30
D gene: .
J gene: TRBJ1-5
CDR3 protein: CAWSVGGAGGPQHF

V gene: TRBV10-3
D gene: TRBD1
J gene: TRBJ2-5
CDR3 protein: CAISAAGQGETQYF

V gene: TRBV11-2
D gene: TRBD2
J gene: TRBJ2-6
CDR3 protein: CASSASTSGRTAGANVLTF

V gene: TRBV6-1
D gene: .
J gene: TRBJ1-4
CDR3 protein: CASSPTGNTNEKLFF

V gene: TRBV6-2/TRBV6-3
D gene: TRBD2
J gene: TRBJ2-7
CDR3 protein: CASIRGAGGPLEGEQYF

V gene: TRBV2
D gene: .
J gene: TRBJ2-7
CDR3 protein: CASGTGFSYEQYF

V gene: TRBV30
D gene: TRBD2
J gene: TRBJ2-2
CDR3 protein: CAYSGGPYTGELFF

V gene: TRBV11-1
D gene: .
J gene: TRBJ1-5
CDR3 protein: CASSPGAGQPQHF

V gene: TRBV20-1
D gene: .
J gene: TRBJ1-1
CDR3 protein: CSASPLTRERTEAFF

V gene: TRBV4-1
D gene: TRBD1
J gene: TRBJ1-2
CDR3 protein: CASSDRDRGNYGYTF

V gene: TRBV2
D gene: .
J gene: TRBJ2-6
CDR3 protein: CASSPTGSGANVLTF

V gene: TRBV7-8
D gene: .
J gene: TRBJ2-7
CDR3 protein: CASSFAQGGYEQYF

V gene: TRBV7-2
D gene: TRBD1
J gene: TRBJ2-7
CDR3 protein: CASSSTTGLEQYF

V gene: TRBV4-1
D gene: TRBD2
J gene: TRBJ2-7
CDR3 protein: CASSQVLAELSYEQYF

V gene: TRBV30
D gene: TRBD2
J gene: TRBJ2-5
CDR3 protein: CAWRGREGQETQYF

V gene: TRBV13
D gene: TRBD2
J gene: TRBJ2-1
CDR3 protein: CASTSGRDFEQFF

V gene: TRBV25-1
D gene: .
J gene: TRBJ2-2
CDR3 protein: CASSEGDTGELFF

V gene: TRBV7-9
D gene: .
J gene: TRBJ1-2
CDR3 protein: CASSLTGFEGYTF

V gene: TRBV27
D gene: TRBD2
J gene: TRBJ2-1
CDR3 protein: CASRPLAGGSYNEQFF

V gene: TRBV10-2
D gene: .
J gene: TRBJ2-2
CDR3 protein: CASSEEAGFGELFF

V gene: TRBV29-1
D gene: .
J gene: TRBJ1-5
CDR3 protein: CSVEVRGRLSNQPQHF

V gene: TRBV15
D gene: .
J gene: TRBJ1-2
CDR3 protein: CATSREGQARIF

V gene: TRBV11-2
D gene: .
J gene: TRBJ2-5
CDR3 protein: CASSPSQTQYF

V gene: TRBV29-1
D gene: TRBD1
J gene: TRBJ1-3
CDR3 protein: CSVEGPGQSGNTIYF

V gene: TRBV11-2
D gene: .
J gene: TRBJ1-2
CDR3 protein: CASSLAKDGYTF